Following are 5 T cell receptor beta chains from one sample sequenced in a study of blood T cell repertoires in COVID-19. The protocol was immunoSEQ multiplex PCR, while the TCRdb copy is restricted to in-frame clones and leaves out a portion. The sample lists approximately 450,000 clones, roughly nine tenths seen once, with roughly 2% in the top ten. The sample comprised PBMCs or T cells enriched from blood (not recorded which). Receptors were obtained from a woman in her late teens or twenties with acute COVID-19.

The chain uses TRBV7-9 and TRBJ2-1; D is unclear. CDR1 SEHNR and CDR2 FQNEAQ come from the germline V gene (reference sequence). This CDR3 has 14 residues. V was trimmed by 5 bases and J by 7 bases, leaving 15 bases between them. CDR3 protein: CASSDIMGLNEQFF. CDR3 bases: TGTGCCAGCAGCGACATCATGGGCTTAAATGAGCAGTTCTTC.

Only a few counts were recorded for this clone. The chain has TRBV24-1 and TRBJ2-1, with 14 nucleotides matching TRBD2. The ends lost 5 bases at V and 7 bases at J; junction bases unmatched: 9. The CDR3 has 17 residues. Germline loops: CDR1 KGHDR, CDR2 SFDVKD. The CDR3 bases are TGTGCCACCAGTGGCGACCCGACTAGCGGGAGGGGGAATGAGCAGTTCTTC. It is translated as CATSGDPTSGRGNEQFF.

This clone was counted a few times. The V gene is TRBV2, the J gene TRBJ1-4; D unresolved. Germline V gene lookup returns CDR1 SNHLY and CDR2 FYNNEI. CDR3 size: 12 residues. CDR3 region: CPSPWPNEKLFF. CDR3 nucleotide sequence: TGTCCCTCCCCCTGGCCTAATGAAAAACTGTTTTTT.

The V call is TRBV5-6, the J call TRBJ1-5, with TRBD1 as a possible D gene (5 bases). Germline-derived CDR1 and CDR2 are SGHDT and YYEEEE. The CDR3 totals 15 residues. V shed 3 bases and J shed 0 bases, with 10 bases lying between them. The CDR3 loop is CASSSGPDSNQPQHF. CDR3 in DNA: TGTGCCAGCAGCTCAGGGCCAGATAGCAATCAGCCCCAGCATTTT.

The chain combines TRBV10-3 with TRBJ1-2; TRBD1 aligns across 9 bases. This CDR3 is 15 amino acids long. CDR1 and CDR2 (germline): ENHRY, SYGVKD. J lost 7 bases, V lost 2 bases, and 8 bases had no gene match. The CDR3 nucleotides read TGTGCCATCAGTGAGGGGGACAGGGAGAGAGGTGGCTACACCTTC. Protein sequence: CAISEGDRERGGYTF.